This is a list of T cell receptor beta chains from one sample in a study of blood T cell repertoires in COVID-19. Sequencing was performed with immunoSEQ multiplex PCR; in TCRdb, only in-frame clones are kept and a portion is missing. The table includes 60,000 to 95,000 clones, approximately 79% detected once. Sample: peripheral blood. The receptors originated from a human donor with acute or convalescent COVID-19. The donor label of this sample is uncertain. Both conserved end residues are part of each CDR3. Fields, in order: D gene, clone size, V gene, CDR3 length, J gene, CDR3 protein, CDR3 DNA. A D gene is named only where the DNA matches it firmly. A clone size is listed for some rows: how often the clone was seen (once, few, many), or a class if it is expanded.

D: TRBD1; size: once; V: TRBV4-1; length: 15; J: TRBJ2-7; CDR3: CASSHPGQAIYEQYF; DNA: TGCGCCAGCAGCCACCCGGGACAGGCTATCTACGAGCAGTACTTC
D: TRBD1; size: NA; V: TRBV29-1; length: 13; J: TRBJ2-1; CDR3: CSADRVPGNEQFF; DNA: TGCAGCGCTGACAGGGTGCCCGGCAATGAGCAGTTCTTC
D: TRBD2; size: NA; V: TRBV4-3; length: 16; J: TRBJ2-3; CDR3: CASSLSGRPEADTQYF; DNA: TGCGCCAGCAGCCTTAGCGGGAGGCCGGAGGCAGATACGCAGTATTTT
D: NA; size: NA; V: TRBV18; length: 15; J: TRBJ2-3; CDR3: CASSRSGEDEYTQYF; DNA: TGTGCCAGCTCACGATCCGGAGAAGACGAGTATACGCAGTATTTT
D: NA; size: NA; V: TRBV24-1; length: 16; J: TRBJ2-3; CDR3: CATSGQQGGDTDTQYF; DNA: TGTGCCACCAGTGGCCAACAGGGTGGGGACACAGATACGCAGTATTTT
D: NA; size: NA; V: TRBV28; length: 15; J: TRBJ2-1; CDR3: CASSLGRVGYNEQFF; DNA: TGTGCCAGCAGTTTAGGCAGGGTCGGTTACAATGAGCAGTTCTTC
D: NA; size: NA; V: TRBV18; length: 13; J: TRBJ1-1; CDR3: CASSPRQDTEAFF; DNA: TGTGCCAGCTCACCCCGGCAGGACACTGAAGCTTTCTTT
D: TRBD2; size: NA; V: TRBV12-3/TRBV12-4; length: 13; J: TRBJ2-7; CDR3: CASSKREVYEQYF; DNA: TGTGCCAGCAGTAAGCGGGAGGTATACGAGCAGTACTTC
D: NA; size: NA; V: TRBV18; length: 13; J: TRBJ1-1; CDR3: CASSLAGAYEAFF; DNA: TGTGCCAGCTCCCTTGCAGGGGCGTACGAAGCTTTCTTT
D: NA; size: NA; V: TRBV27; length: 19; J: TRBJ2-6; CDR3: CASTSRGGTGYSGANVLTF; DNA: TGTGCCAGCACTTCGAGGGGCGGGACGGGGTACTCTGGGGCCAACGTCCTGACTTTC
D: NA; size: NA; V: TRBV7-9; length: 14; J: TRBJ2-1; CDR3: CASSTRTMNNEQFF; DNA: TGTGCCAGCAGCACCCGGACTATGAACAATGAGCAGTTCTTC
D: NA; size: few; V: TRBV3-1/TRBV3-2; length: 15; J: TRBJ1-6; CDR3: CASSPTLAVNSPLHF; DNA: TGTGCCAGCAGCCCGACTCTGGCGGTAAATTCACCCCTCCACTTT
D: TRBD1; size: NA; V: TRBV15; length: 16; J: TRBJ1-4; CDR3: CATSRDLGTGGEKLFF; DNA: TGTGCCACCAGCAGAGACTTGGGGACAGGAGGTGAAAAACTGTTTTTT
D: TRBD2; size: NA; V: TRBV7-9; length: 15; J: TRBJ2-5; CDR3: CASSNRLALRETQYF; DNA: TGTGCCAGCAGCAATCGACTAGCCCTAAGGGAGACCCAGTACTTC
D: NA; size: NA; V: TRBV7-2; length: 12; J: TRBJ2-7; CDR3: CASSLVRWEQYF; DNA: TGTGCCAGCAGCTTAGTCAGGTGGGAGCAGTACTTC
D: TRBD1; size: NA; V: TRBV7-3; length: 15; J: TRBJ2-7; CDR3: CASSYRDRRFYEQYF; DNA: TGTGCCAGCAGCTACCGGGACAGGCGCTTCTACGAGCAGTACTTC
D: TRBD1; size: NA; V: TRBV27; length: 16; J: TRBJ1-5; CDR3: CASSFSGTGVRQPQHF; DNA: TGTGCCAGCAGTTTTTCCGGGACAGGGGTTCGACAGCCCCAGCATTTT
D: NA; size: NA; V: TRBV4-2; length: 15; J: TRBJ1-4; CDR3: CASSQERQYNEKLFF; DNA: TGTGCCAGCAGCCAAGAACGCCAGTACAATGAAAAACTGTTTTTT
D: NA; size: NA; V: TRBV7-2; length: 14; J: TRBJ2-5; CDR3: CASSSRGLRETQYF; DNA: TGTGCCAGCAGCTCACGCGGGCTACGAGAGACCCAGTACTTC
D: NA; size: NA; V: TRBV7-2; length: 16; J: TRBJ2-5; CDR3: CASSSLGLPIKETQYF; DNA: TGTGCCAGCAGCTCATTGGGACTCCCAATTAAAGAGACCCAGTACTTC
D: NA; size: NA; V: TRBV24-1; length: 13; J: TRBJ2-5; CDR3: CATSDGLRETQYF; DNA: TGTGCCACCAGTGATGGACTTAGGGAGACCCAGTACTTC
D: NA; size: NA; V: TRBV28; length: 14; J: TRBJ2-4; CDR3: CASSFLSGSNIQYF; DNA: TGTGCCAGCAGTTTTCTATCAGGATCGAACATTCAGTACTTC
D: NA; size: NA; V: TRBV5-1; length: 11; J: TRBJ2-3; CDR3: CASTNTDTQYF; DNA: TGCGCCAGCACTAACACAGATACGCAGTATTTT
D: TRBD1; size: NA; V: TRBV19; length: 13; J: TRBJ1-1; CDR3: CASSNGQAGEAFF; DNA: TGTGCCAGTAGTAACGGACAGGCGGGAGAAGCTTTCTTT
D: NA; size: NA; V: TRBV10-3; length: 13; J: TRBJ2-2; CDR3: CAISDRNTGELFF; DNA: TGTGCCATCAGCGACAGGAACACCGGGGAGCTGTTTTTT
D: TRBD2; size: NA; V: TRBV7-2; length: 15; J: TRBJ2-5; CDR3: CASSLGGQGGETQYF; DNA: TGTGCCAGCAGCTTAGGGGGTCAGGGAGGGGAGACCCAGTACTTC
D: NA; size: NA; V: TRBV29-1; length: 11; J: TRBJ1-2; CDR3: CSVPSGGGYTF; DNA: TGCAGCGTTCCCTCCGGCGGAGGCTACACCTTC
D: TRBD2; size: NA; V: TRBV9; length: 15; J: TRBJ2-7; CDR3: CASSAGSGGFYEQYF; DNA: TGTGCCAGCAGCGCCGGGAGCGGGGGGTTCTACGAGCAGTACTTC
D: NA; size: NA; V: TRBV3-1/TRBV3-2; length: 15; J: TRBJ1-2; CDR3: CASSRVGEGNYGYTF; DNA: TGTGCCAGCAGCCGGGTTGGGGAGGGAAACTATGGCTACACCTTC
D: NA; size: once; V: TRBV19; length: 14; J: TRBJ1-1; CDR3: CASSSAGTNTEAFF; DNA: TGTGCCAGTAGTAGTGCCGGGACAAACACTGAAGCTTTCTTT
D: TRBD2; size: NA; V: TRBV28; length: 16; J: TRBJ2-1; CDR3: CASSQDGLAGIREQFF; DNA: TGTGCCAGCAGCCAAGACGGACTAGCGGGAATCCGGGAGCAGTTCTTC
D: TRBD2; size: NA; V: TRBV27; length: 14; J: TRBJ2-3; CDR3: CASSRGGWGDTQYF; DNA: TGTGCCAGCAGTCGGGGGGGCTGGGGAGATACGCAGTATTTT